Shown below are 22 T cell receptor beta chains from a single sample sequenced in a study of blood T cell repertoires in COVID-19. Sequencing was performed with immunoSEQ multiplex PCR; in TCRdb, only in-frame clones are kept and a portion is missing. This table has some 98,000 clones, 80% to 90% appearing once. What was sequenced was peripheral blood. The receptors derive from a man aged 60-69 years with acute or convalescent COVID-19.

The V gene is TRBV10-3, the J gene TRBJ2-1, with D possibly matching TRBD1 (6 bases). The V gene's germline CDR1 is ENHRY and CDR2 SYGVKD. The CDR3 loop spans 13 amino acids. V lost 4 bases and J 8 bases, leaving 12 bases between the germline ends. The CDR3 is CAISGHRVDEQFF. The CDR3 bases are TGTGCCATCAGTGGGCACAGGGTCGATGAGCAGTTCTTC.

For the CDR3, the DNA is TGTGCCAGCAGCCCACCCCGGGGGTCCCTCCGGGGGGCGATCAACGAGCAGTACTTC. Translation: CASSPPRGSLRGAINEQYF. The chain combines TRBV27 with TRBJ2-7, with a possible D match to TRBD2 (7 bases). The CDR3 is 19 amino acids. Trimming shortened V by 6 bases and J by 5 bases, and 32 bases separated the two germline ends. The V gene's germline CDR1 is MNHEY and CDR2 SMNVEV (reference sequence).

This rearrangement joins TRBV18 to TRBJ2-5; 8 bases fit TRBD1. Germline V gene data show CDR1 as KGHSH and CDR2 as LQKENI. V was clipped by 3 bases and J by 1 base; unmatched bases: 4. This CDR3 is 15 amino acids long. CDR3: CASSPLGQVQETQYF. The CDR3 nucleotides are TGTGCCAGCTCACCGTTGGGACAGGTCCAAGAGACCCAGTACTTC.

CDR3 DNA sequence: TGTGCCAGTAAAACTCTGGGACAGGGGATGAACACTGAAGCTTTCTTT. Translated: CASKTLGQGMNTEAFF. The chain recombines TRBV19 with TRBJ1-1, with 10 bases aligning to TRBD1. V gave up 7 bases and J gave up 0 bases; unmatched junction bases: 8. Germline V gene sequence: CDR1 LNHDA, CDR2 SQIVND (reference sequence). The CDR3 is 16 residues long.

The V gene is TRBV19, the J gene TRBJ1-3; possible D gene TRBD1, 5 bases. CDR3 length: 12 residues. The V end lost 5 bases, the J end lost 8 bases, and 10 bases lay between the germline ends. Germline V gives CDR1 LNHDA, CDR2 SQIVND (reference sequence). The CDR3 coding sequence is TGTGCCAGTAGTCCAAAAGGGGACACCATATATTTT. Encoded protein: CASSPKGDTIYF. Using reference TRBV19 and TRBJ1-3 for the parts outside the CDR3, the full variable domain is DGGITQSPKYLFRKEGQNVTLSCEQNLNHDAMYWYRQDPGQGLRLIYYSQIVNDFQKGDIAEGYSVSREKKESFPLTVTSAQKNPTAFYLCASSPKGDTIYFGEGSWLTVV.

The gene calls are TRBV19 and TRBJ2-3; the match to TRBD2 covers 10 bases. Germline CDR1 LNHDA, CDR2 SQIVND (reference sequence). With V trimmed by 9 bases and J by 2 bases, 8 bases remained unmatched. This CDR3 has 15 amino acids. The CDR3, as DNA: TGTGCCAGCACGGTTAGCGGGGGGACCACAGATACGCAGTATTTT. Amino acids: CASTVSGGTTDTQYF.

In its sample, this clone is medium-sized. The chain combines TRBV7-2 with TRBJ2-1; 11 bases match TRBD2. The junction had 2 bases not matched to a gene; V was cut back by 1 base and J by 6 bases. Germline V lookup: CDR1 SGHTA, CDR2 FQGNSA. The CDR3 is 15 residues long. The CDR3 is CASSLGTSGGNEQFF. CDR3 sequence (DNA): TGTGCCAGCAGCTTAGGAACTAGCGGGGGCAATGAGCAGTTCTTC.

CDR3 DNA sequence: TGTGCCAGCAGTCTACAGGGGGCCGTCCTCTATGGCTACACCTTC. Its translation: CASSLQGAVLYGYTF. V and J are TRBV7-8 and TRBJ1-2, with TRBD1 matching 9 bases. V lost 6 bases, J lost 4 bases, and 9 bases stayed unmatched. The CDR3 sequence is 15 residues long. The V gene's germline CDR1 is SGHVS and CDR2 FQNEAQ. The full variable domain, rest sourced from reference TRBV7-8 and TRBJ1-2, is GAGVSQSPRYKVAKRGQDVALRCDPISGHVSLFWYQQALGQGPEFLTYFQNEAQLDKSGLPSDRFFAERPEGSVSTLKIQRTQQEDSAVYLCASSLQGAVLYGYTFGSGTRLTVV.

In its sample, this clone was seen a few times. This chain joins TRBV6-6 and TRBJ1-1; 8 bases are a match to TRBD1. The CDR3 loop spans 15 amino acids. The ends lost 6 bases at V and 5 bases at J; junction bases unmatched: 11. CDR1 is MNHNY, CDR2 SVGAGI, per germline (reference sequence). CDR3 nucleotide sequence: TGTGCCAGCAGCTGGGGGGACAGGAGGAGAACTGAAGCTTTCTTT. Its protein is CASSWGDRRRTEAFF.

CDR3 region: CASSPSGQGANEQFF. CDR3 in DNA: TGTGCCAGCTCACCCTCGGGACAGGGGGCCAATGAGCAGTTCTTC. The rearrangement uses TRBV18 and TRBJ2-1; 12 bases are shared with TRBD1. The germline CDR1 and CDR2 sequences are KGHSH and LQKENI. The CDR3 has 15 residues. V shed 3 bases, J shed 6 bases, and the junction held 3 bases outside the gene matches.

The chain is built from TRBV11-2 and TRBJ2-5; D uncertain. The CDR3 is made up of 14 amino acids. CDR1 SGHAT and CDR2 FQNNGV come from the germline V gene. Trimming took 5 bases from V and 5 from J, leaving 15 bases between them. The CDR3 reads CASSLRRFVETQYF. The CDR3 DNA reads TGTGCCAGCAGCCTACGGCGGTTTGTGGAGACCCAGTACTTC.

This clone was detected once. This sequence joins TRBV7-3 and TRBJ2-1; D is possibly TRBD2 (6 bases). CDR1 is SGHTA and CDR2 is FQGTGA in the germline V gene. The CDR3 runs 14 residues. Trimming removed 5 bases from V and 5 bases from J, with 13 bases in between. CDR3 in DNA: TGTGCCAGCAGCCCGCGATGGGGGGACAATGAGCAGTTCTTC. Translating gives CASSPRWGDNEQFF. Combining the CDR3 with reference TRBV7-3 and TRBJ2-1 gives the whole variable domain GAGVSQTPSNKVTEKGKYVELRCDPISGHTALYWYRQSLGQGPEFLIYFQGTGAADDSGLPNDRFFAVRPEGSVSTLKIQRTERGDSAVYLCASSPRWGDNEQFFGPGTRLTVL.

This clone was seen only once. The chain uses TRBV25-1 and TRBJ1-2; maybe TRBD1 (5 bases). Trimming left V 6 bases short and J 1 base short, with 6 bases between. The CDR3 extends over 12 amino acids. The germline V gene has CDR1 MGHDK and CDR2 SYGVNS. The CDR3 spells CASSRVNYGYTF. Here the CDR3 DNA reads TGTGCCAGCAGCAGGGTTAACTATGGCTACACCTTC.

The chain recombines TRBV5-4 with TRBJ1-2; D is possibly TRBD1 (5 bases). CDR1 and CDR2 (germline): SGHNT, YYREEE (reference sequence). This CDR3 has 13 residues. Between the trimmed V and J ends, which lost 0 bases and 10 bases, there was a span of 13 bases. CDR3 DNA sequence: TGTGCCAGCAGCTTGGTTGTCGGGACTGACTACACCTTC. Translation: CASSLVVGTDYTF.

The V and J genes are TRBV10-3 and TRBJ2-1; D is perhaps TRBD1 (6 bases). V was cut by 3 bases and J by 5 bases, with 17 bases left in between. Germline V CDR1 and CDR2: ENHRY, SYGVKD. CDR3 length: 16 amino acids. The chain's CDR3 is CAISEPGRGRDNEQFF. CDR3 in DNA: TGTGCCATCAGTGAACCTGGCAGGGGCCGTGACAATGAGCAGTTCTTC.

The sample holds one count of this clone. V gene TRBV6-5 combines with J gene TRBJ1-2; 8 bases are shared with TRBD1. V dropped 2 bases and J dropped 5; count of bases not matched to a gene: 10. Germline V gives CDR1 MNHEY, CDR2 SVGAGI. This CDR3 spans 16 amino acids. The CDR3 here is CASSYQGAGLGYGYTF. The CDR3, as DNA: TGTGCCAGCAGTTACCAGGGGGCTGGGTTGGGGTATGGCTACACCTTC.

The CDR3 spells CASSMLGTSGHYGYTF. For the CDR3, the DNA is TGTGCCAGCAGCATGTTAGGGACATCGGGGCACTATGGCTACACCTTC. The rearrangement links TRBV27 to TRBJ1-2; TRBD1 is a possible D gene (6 bases). Germline CDR1 is MNHEY and CDR2 is SMNVEV (reference sequence). With 6 bases removed from V and 3 bases from J, the gap between germline ends came to 20 bases. The CDR3 spans 16 residues.

The chain is built from TRBV7-8 and TRBJ1-5; 7 bases are shared with TRBD1. J was trimmed by 6 bases and V by 3 bases; bases with no gene match: 8. Germline lookup yields CDR1 SGHVS and CDR2 FQNEAQ. The CDR3 is 15 amino acids. The CDR3 nucleotides read TGTGCCAGCAGCTTGGGGGGACAGAGCGGTCAGCCCCAGCATTTT. Protein: CASSLGGQSGQPQHF. Supplemented by reference TRBV7-8 and TRBJ1-5, the full variable domain reads GAGVSQSPRYKVAKRGQDVALRCDPISGHVSLFWYQQALGQGPEFLTYFQNEAQLDKSGLPSDRFFAERPEGSVSTLKIQRTQQEDSAVYLCASSLGGQSGQPQHFGDGTRLSIL.

The J gene is TRBJ1-2, the V gene TRBV27; D perhaps matches TRBD1 (6 bases). The CDR3 loop spans 13 amino acids. The V end lost 6 bases, the J end lost 8 bases, and 16 bases lay between the germline ends. Germline V gene data show CDR1 as MNHEY and CDR2 as SMNVEV (reference sequence). CDR3 in amino acids: CASSSPGGGGYTF. CDR3 DNA: TGTGCCAGCAGCTCGCCGGGAGGGGGGGGCTACACCTTC.

This sequence joins TRBV7-8 and TRBJ1-5; 7 bases fit TRBD1. CDR3 length: 16 residues. Germline V gene sequence: CDR1 SGHVS, CDR2 FQNEAQ. V lost 4 bases and J lost 2; bases outside the gene matches: 8. The CDR3 DNA sequence: TGTGCCAGCAGCTCCCTGCCTGGACAGGGCAATCAGCCCCAGCATTTT. Its translation is CASSSLPGQGNQPQHF. The complete variable domain, with remaining parts taken from reference TRBV7-8 and TRBJ1-5, reads GAGVSQSPRYKVAKRGQDVALRCDPISGHVSLFWYQQALGQGPEFLTYFQNEAQLDKSGLPSDRFFAERPEGSVSTLKIQRTQQEDSAVYLCASSSLPGQGNQPQHFGDGTRLSIL.

The rearrangement links TRBV6-5 to TRBJ1-2; 10 bases line up with TRBD1. Germline V gene lookup returns CDR1 MNHEY and CDR2 SVGAGI. This CDR3 comprises 13 residues. V lost 6 bases to trimming and J lost 7 bases; unmatched junction nucleotides: 5. This chain's CDR3 is CASRETGGFGYTF. CDR3 DNA: TGTGCCAGCAGAGAGACAGGGGGCTTTGGCTACACCTTC.

The CDR3: CASGRGKVGGTGELFF. The CDR3 region has the DNA TGTGCCAGCGGCCGAGGGAAAGTCGGGGGCACCGGGGAGCTGTTTTTT. The V gene is TRBV11-2, the J gene TRBJ2-2, with TRBD2 as a possible D gene (6 bases). This CDR3 contains 16 residues. V lost 8 bases to trimming and J lost 4 bases, with 20 bases between them. Germline lookup yields CDR1 SGHAT and CDR2 FQNNGV.